The clone carrying this TCR beta chain is medium-sized within its sample. CDR1 and CDR2 from the germline V gene are SQVTM and ANQGSEA. CDR3 length: 12 amino acids. TCRdb used MiXCR to reprocess the RT-PCR reads, holding one entry per CDR3 protein. The data hold 2,000 to 2,500 distinct CDR3 sequences, with 7.9% observed a single time. This entry is derived from a study of patients and donors after allogeneic stem cell transplantation. The J gene is TRBJ2-1, the V gene TRBV29-1; TRBD1 agrees at 8 bases. The sample taken for sequencing was blood, either unsorted or a sorted T cell fraction (not recorded which). The TCR was taken from a human donor who was either an allogeneic HSCT recipient or a stem cell or donor lymphocyte infusion donor (not recorded which). It is not recorded whose cells these are; they may come from a transplant donor. This chain's CDR3 is CVTGGKGDEQFF. The CDR3 region has the DNA TGCGTTACAGGGGGGAAGGGAGATGAGCAGTTCTTC.